The 5 T cell receptor beta chains listed next were all sequenced from one sample in a study of CD8+CD57+ T cells in acquired aplastic anemia. It was patients with CD8+CD57+ cell expansion by flow cytometry who were chosen for sequencing. CDR3 and TCR beta VDJ profiling relied on genomic DNA as the template. Each CDR3 protein gets one entry after TCRdb re-called the reads with MiXCR. The sample shows roughly 220,000 distinct CDR3 sequences, around three fifths of them seen only once. The specimen sequenced was sorted CD4+, CD8+, or CD8+CD57+ T cells (not recorded which) from PBMCs. The receptors derive from a human donor with aplastic anemia.

This clonotype was counted a few times. The gene calls are TRBV10-2 and TRBJ2-2; D remains unclear. Germline V lookup: CDR1 WSHSY, CDR2 SAAADI. Trimming stripped 9 bases from V and 5 bases from J, with 7 bases between. The CDR3 is 11 amino acids. CDR3 DNA sequence: TGCGCCAGTCTTATGACCGGGGAGCTGTTTTTT. Protein sequence: CASLMTGELFF.

The genes are TRBV10-2 and TRBJ1-1, with a weak D call TRBD1 (5 bases). This CDR3 region has 17 residues. Germline assignment: CDR1 WSHSY and CDR2 SAAADI. Trimming removed 2 bases at V and 4 bases at J, with 20 bases between. CDR3 residues: CASSEPPSTELGTEAFF. DNA for the CDR3: TGCGCCAGCAGTGAGCCACCCTCGACAGAGTTGGGCACTGAAGCTTTCTTT.

This clonotype has just a few counts. The V and J genes are TRBV6-5 and TRBJ1-6, with TRBD1 matching 7 bases. V shed 7 bases, J shed 9 bases, and the junction held 6 bases outside the gene matches. Germline CDR1 and CDR2: MNHEY and SVGAGI. CDR3 size: 13 residues. For the CDR3, the DNA is TGTGCCAGCAAAACAGGGGAGGGTTCACCCCTCCACTTT. Residues: CASKTGEGSPLHF.

This clonotype showed up many times. This chain uses TRBV20-1 with TRBJ2-1; D assignment may be TRBD1 or TRBD2 (5 bases each). This CDR3 has 15 residues. Trimming removed 2 bases at V and 8 bases at J, with 19 bases between. Germline V gene sequence: CDR1 DFQATT, CDR2 SNEGSKA (reference sequence). CDR3 bases: TGCAGTGCTAGAAATCCCACCGGGGACGACTATGAGCAGTTCTTC. It encodes CSARNPTGDDYEQFF.

Points on this clonotype: A read error is likely, as this CDR3 ends without the conserved phenylalanine or tryptophan. The V call is TRBV6-1, the J call TRBJ2-3; no definite D call. CDR3 length: 14 amino acids. Germline V CDR1 and CDR2: MNHNS, SASEGT. DNA for the CDR3: TGTGCCATCAGTGAACCGGGCTTCACAGATACGCAGTATCTT. Translation gives CAISEPGFTDTQYL.